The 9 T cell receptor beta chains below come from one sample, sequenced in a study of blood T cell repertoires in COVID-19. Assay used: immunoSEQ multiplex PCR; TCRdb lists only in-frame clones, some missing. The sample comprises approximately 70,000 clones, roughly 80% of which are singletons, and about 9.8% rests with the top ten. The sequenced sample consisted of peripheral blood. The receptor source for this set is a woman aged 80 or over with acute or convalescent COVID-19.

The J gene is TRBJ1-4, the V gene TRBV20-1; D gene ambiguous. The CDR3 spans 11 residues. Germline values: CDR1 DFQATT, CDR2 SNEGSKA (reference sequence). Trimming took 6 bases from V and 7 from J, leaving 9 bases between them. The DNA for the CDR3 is TGCAGTGCCAGTCTAGGTGAAAAACTGTTTTTT. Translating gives CSASLGEKLFF.

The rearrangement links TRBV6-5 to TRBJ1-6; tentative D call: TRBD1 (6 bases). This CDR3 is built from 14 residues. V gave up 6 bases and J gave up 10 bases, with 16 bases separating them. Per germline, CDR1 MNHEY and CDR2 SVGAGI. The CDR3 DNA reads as TGTGCCAGCAGACCCAGGGGATCAAGCTCACCCCTCCACTTT. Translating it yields CASRPRGSSSPLHF.

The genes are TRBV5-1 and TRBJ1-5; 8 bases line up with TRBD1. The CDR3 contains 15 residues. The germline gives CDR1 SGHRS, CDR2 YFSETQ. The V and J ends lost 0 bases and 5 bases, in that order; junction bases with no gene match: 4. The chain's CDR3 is CASSLGQGLHQPQHF. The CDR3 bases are TGCGCCAGCAGCTTGGGACAGGGGTTGCATCAGCCCCAGCATTTT.

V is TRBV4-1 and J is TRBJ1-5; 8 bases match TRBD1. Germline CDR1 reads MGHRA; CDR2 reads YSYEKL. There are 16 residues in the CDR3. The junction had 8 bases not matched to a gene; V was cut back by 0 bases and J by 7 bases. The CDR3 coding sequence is TGCGCCAGCAGCCAAGATCCGACAGGGGCGAGACAGCCCCAGCATTTT. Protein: CASSQDPTGARQPQHF.

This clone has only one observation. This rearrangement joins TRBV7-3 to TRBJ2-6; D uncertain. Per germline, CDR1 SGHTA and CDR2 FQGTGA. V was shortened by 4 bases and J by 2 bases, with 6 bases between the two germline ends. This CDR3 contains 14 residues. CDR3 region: CASSYTAGANVLTF. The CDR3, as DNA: TGTGCCAGCAGCTATACGGCTGGGGCCAACGTCCTGACTTTC.

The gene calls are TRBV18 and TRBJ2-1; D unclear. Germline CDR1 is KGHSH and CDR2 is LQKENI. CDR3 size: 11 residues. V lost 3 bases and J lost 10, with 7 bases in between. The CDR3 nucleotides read TGTGCCAGCTCACCCAGGATGGAGCAGTTCTTC. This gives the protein CASSPRMEQFF.

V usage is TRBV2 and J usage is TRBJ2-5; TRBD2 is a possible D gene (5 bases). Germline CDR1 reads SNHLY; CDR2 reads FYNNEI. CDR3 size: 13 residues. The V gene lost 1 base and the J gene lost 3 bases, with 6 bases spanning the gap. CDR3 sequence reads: CASSEVEEETQYF. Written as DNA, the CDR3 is TGTGCCAGCAGTGAAGTGGAGGAAGAGACCCAGTACTTC.

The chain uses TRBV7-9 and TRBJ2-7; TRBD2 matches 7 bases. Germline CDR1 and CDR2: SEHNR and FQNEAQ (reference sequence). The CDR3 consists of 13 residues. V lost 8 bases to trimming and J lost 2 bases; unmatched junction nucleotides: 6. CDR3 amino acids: CASSGLPPYEQYF. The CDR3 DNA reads TGTGCCAGCTCGGGACTACCCCCCTACGAGCAGTACTTC.

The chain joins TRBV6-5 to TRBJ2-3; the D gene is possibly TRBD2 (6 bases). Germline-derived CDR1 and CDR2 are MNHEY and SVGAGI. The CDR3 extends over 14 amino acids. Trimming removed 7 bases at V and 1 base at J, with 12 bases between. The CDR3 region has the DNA TGTGCCAGCACCGGGCGGGGCGGCACAGATACGCAGTATTTT. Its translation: CASTGRGGTDTQYF.